This T cell receptor (beta chain) stems from a study of cytomegalovirus exposure and HLA in healthy donors. Study-wide context: Most donors, 81% of 398 genotyped, fell in the Caucasian-associated ancestry cluster.

Details on this clone: The antigen is not known.

PCR employed 60 Vbeta and 13 Jbeta primers. Measured with immunoSEQ multiplex PCR; TCRdb has only the in-frame clones, and not every one. Found here are 200,000 to 250,000 clones, less than 85% of them singletons; the top ten hold around 0.2%. CDR3 size: 14 residues. The V and J ends lost 0 bases and 7 bases respectively, with 8 bases between them. The germline V gene encodes CDR1 SGHRS and CDR2 YFSETQ. General observations from the study: In a later analysis, HLA-associated beta chains showed higher expansion and lower generation probabilities than comparable chains. Prediction of most subjects' HLA-A and HLA-B alleles by TCR beta sequences was reportedly accurate. Immune exposure information comprised only CMV serostatus.

The chain uses TRBV5-1 and TRBJ1-6; D gene uncertain. The TCR comes from a girl aged 2 to 9 in good health and CMV-seronegative. Sequencing was carried out using PBMCs. CDR3 in amino acids: CASSLGGANSPLHF. CDR3 DNA: TGCGCCAGCAGCTTGGGAGGAGCAAATTCACCCCTCCACTTT.